This record looks at one T cell receptor beta chain sequence and its context. Repertoires were generated with immunoSEQ multiplex PCR, while TCRdb's copy carries only in-frame clones and drops some. This sample has 60,000 to 85,000 clones, with 91% found just once. This entry is derived from a study of T cell changes during pregnancy in multiple sclerosis. The sequence was collected from a female donor with multiple sclerosis, enrolled in a pregnancy study. This sample comprised peripheral blood, obtained in the first trimester of pregnancy.

This CDR3 reads CAWSPPGGPGADTQYF. Here the CDR3 DNA reads TGTGCCTGGAGTCCGCCGGGGGGGCCGGGGGCAGATACGCAGTATTTT. J is TRBJ2-3 and V is TRBV30; TRBD2 aligns across 8 bases. Germline V gives CDR1 GTSNPN, CDR2 SVGIG (reference sequence). V was pared by 2 bases and J by 4 bases, with 11 bases of the junction left unmatched. The CDR3 runs to 16 residues.